A single sample is the source of the 4 T cell receptor beta chains below, sequenced in a study of monozygotic twins with inflammatory bowel disease (dated by TCRdb to about 2019). Libraries came from 5' RACE. The sequencer listed for this sample is Illumina HiSeq 2500. The reads underwent TCRdb reprocessing, giving one record for each CDR3 protein sequence and no DNA. The record for this sample contains around 450,000 distinct CDR3 sequences. The top ten clonotypes cover 2% to 2.5% of the sample. Sequenced input: blood. The receptors shown here come from a human donor with ulcerative colitis or Crohn's disease, or a healthy co-twin of an affected twin (not recorded which).

This chain connects TRBV19 to TRBJ2-3. The germline V gene has CDR1 LNHDA and CDR2 SQIVND (reference sequence). The CDR3 totals 12 residues. CDR3 sequence: CASSTSGDTQYF.

The genes are TRBV5-6 and TRBJ2-2. This CDR3 is built from 14 residues. In germline, CDR1 is SGHDT, CDR2 YYEEEE. CDR3 region: CASSFNGGGEELFF.

This chain connects TRBV5-1 to TRBJ1-1; TCRdb reports TRBD1, a call that lacks DNA to check it against. The CDR3 is 13 amino acids. CDR1 SGHRS and CDR2 YFSETQ come from the germline V gene. Here the CDR3 reads CASSPGVWTEAFF.

The genes are TRBV11-3 and TRBJ2-7; TCRdb's assignment of TRBD2 cannot be checked, as there is no DNA. Germline V gene sequence: CDR1 SGHNT, CDR2 YENEEA. The CDR3 contains 16 residues. This CDR3 is CASSSSGTSEVYEQYF.